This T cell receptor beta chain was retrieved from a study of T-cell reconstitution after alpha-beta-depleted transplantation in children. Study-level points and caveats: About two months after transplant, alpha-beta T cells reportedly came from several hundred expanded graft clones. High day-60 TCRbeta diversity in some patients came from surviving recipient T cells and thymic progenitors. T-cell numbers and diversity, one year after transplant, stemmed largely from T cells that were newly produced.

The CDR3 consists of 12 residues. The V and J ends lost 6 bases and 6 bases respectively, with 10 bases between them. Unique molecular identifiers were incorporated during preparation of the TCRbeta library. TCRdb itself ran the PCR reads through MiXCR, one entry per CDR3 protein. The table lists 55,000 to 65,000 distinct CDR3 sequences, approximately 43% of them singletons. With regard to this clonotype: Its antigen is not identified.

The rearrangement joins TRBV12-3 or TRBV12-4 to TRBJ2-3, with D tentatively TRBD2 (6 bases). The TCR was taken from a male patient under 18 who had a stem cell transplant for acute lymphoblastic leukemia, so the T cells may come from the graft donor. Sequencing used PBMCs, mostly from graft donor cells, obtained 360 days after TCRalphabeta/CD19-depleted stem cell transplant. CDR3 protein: CASSPGLDTQYF. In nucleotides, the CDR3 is TGTGCCAGCAGCCCGGGACTTGATACGCAGTATTTT.